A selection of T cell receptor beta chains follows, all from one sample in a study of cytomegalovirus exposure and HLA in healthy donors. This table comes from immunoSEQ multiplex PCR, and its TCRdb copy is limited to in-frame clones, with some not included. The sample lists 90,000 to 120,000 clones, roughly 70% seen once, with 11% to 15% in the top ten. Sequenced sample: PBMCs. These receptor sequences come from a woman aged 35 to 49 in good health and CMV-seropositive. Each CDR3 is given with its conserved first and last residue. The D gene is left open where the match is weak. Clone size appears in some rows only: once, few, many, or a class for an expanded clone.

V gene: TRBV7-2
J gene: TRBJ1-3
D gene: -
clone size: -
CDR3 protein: CASSDQQGSSGNTIYF
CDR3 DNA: TGTGCCAGCAGCGACCAACAGGGATCCTCTGGAAACACCATATATTTT

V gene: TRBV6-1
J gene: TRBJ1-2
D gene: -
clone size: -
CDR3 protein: CASSEAVQGNGYTF
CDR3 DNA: TGTGCCAGCAGTGAAGCGGTACAGGGTAATGGCTACACCTTC

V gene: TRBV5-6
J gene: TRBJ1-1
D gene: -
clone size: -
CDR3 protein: CASSQLGHLNTEAFF
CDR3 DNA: TGTGCCAGCAGCCAGCTTGGACACCTGAACACTGAAGCTTTCTTT

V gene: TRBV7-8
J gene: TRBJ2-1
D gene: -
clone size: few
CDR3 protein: CASSLDWENEQFF
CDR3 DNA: TGTGCCAGCAGCTTAGACTGGGAGAATGAGCAGTTCTTC

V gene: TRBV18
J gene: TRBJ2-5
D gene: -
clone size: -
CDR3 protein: CASSPPGLPQETQYF
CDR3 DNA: TGTGCCAGCTCACCACCGGGACTGCCCCAAGAGACCCAGTACTTC

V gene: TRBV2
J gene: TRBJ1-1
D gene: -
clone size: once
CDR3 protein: CASSILATGEAFF
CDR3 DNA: TGTGCCAGCAGTATTCTCGCAACAGGGGAAGCTTTCTTT

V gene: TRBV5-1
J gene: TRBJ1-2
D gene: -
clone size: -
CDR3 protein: CASSFIQQGEDGYTF
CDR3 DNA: TGCGCCAGCAGCTTTATCCAACAGGGAGAGGATGGCTACACCTTC

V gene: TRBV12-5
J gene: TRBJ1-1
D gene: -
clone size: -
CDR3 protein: CASGLRGSGTEAFF
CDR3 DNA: TGTGCTAGTGGCCTCAGGGGTTCGGGCACTGAAGCTTTCTTT

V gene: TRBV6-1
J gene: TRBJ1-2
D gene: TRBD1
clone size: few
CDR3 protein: CASSGQVPGERTF
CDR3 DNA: TGTGCCAGCAGCGGACAGGTACCTGGGGAGAGGACCTTC

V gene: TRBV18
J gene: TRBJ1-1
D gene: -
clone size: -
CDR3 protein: CASSPLTENTEAFF
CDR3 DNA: TGTGCCAGCTCACCCTTGACAGAGAACACTGAAGCTTTCTTT

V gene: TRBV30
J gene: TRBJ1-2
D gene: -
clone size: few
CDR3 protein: CAWSGYRVANYGYTF
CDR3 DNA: TGTGCCTGGAGTGGATACAGGGTAGCTAACTATGGCTACACCTTC

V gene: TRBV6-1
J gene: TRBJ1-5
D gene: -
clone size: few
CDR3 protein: CASSLSFNQPQHF
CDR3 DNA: TGTGCCAGCAGTCTATCGTTTAATCAGCCCCAGCATTTT

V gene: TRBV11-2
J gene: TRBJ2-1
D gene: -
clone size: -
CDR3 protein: CASSLDLYNEQFF
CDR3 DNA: TGTGCCAGCAGCTTAGACTTATACAATGAGCAGTTCTTC

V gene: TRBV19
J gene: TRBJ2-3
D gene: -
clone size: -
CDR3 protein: CASSIQGQTGRDTQYF
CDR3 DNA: TGTGCCAGTAGTATTCAGGGGCAGACCGGACGAGATACGCAGTATTTT

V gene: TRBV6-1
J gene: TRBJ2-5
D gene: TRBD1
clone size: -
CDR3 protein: CASSSPGTGKETQYF
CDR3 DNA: TGTGCCAGCAGCTCCCCTGGGACAGGGAAAGAGACCCAGTACTTC

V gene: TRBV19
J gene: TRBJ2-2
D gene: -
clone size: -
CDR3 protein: CASSIVAGMGTGELFF
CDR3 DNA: TGTGCCAGTAGTATAGTGGCCGGGATGGGCACCGGGGAGCTGTTTTTT

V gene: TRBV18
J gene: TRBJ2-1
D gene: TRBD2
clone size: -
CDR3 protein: CASSPPASGGNEQFF
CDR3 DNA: TGTGCCAGCTCACCACCGGCTAGCGGGGGGAATGAGCAGTTCTTC

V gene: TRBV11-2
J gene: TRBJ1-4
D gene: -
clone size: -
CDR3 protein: CASSARRGNEKLFF
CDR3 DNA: TGTGCCAGCAGCGCGAGAAGAGGTAACGAAAAACTGTTTTTT

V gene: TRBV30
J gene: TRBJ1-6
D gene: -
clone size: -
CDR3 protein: CAWSVGLPAISPLHF
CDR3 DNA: TGTGCCTGGAGTGTAGGACTACCGGCCATTTCACCCCTCCACTTT

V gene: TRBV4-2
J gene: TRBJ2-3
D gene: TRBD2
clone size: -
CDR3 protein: CASSRNPLAGTLTDTQYF
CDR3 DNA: TGTGCCAGCAGCCGGAACCCACTAGCGGGGACCCTCACAGATACGCAGTATTTT

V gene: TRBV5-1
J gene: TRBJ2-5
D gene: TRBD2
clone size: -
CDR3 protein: CASSSEGLAWETQYF
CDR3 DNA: TGCGCCAGCAGCTCGGAAGGACTAGCGTGGGAGACCCAGTACTTC

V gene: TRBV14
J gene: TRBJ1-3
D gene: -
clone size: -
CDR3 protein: CASSQRGNRNTIYF
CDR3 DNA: TGTGCCAGCAGCCAAAGAGGGAACCGAAACACCATATATTTT

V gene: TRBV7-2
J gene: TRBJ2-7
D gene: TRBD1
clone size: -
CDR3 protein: CASSPPGQPYEQYF
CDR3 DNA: TGTGCCAGCAGCCCACCGGGACAGCCCTACGAGCAGTACTTC

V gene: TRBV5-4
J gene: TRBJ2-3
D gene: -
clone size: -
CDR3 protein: CASSLYLDTQYF
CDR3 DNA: TGTGCCAGCAGCTTGTATCTGGATACGCAGTATTTT

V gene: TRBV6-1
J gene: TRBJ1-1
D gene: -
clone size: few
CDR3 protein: CASSDQLQGAEAFF
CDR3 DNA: TGTGCCAGCAGTGACCAACTTCAGGGCGCTGAAGCTTTCTTT

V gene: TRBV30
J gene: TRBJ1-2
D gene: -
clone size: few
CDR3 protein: CAWTQYRTRYGYTF
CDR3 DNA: TGTGCCTGGACACAGTATAGGACACGATATGGCTACACCTTC

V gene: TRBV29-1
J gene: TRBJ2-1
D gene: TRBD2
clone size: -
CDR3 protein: CSVEGSPRGGLKLNEQFF
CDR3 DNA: TGCAGCGTTGAAGGATCCCCCCGCGGGGGGTTGAAGCTCAATGAGCAGTTCTTC

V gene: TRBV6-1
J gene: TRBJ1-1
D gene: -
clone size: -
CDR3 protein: CASNRQAEAFF
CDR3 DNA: TGTGCCAGCAACCGACAGGCCGAAGCTTTCTTT

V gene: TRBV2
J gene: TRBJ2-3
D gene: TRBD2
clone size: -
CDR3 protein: CASSERLAGAMGDTQYF
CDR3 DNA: TGTGCCAGCAGTGAACGTCTAGCGGGGGCAATGGGAGATACGCAGTATTTT

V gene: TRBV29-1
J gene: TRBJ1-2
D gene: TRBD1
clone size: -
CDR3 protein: CSVETGGYGYTF
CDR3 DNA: TGCAGCGTTGAAACAGGGGGCTATGGCTACACCTTC

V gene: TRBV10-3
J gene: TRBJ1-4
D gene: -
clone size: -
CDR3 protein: CAISNGINEKLFF
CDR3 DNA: TGTGCCATCAGCAACGGTATTAATGAAAAACTGTTTTTT

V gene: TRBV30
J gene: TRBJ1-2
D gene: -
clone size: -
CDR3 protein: CAEDSNNYGYTF
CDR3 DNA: TGTGCCGAGGACAGCAATAACTATGGCTACACCTTC

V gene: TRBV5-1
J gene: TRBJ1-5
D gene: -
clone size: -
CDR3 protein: CASSFDGTTSQPQHF
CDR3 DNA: TGCGCCAGCAGCTTCGATGGGACAACGAGTCAGCCCCAGCATTTT

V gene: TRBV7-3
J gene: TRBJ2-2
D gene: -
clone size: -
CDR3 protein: CASSLMGNTGELFF
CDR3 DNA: TGTGCCAGCAGCTTAATGGGCAACACCGGGGAGCTGTTTTTT

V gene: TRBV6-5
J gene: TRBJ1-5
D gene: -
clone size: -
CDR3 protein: CASSTTGLNQPQHF
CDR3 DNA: TGTGCCAGCAGTACCACAGGGCTGAATCAGCCCCAGCATTTT

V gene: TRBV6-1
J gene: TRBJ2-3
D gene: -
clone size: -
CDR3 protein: CASSDPGKVDTQYF
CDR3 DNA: TGTGCCAGCAGTGACCCAGGGAAGGTAGATACGCAGTATTTT

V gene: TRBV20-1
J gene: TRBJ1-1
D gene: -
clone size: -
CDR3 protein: CSAADNEAFF
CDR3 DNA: TGCAGTGCCGCAGATAATGAAGCTTTCTTT

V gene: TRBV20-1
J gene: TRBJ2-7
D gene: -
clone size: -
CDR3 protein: CSAGQGGEQYF
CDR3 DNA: TGCAGTGCCGGACAGGGAGGGGAGCAGTACTTC

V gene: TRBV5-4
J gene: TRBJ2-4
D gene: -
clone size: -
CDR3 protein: CASSLQGGGGNIQYF
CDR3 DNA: TGTGCCAGCAGCTTGCAAGGGGGGGGCGGAAACATTCAGTACTTC

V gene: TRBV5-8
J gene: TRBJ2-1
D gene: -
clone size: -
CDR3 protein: CASSLVGQGRQFF
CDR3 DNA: TGTGCCAGCAGCTTGGTGGGGCAGGGGAGGCAGTTCTTC

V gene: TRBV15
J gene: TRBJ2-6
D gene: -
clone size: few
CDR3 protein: CATSRDRGSGANVLTF
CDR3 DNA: TGTGCCACCAGCAGAGATCGGGGCTCTGGGGCCAACGTCCTGACTTTC

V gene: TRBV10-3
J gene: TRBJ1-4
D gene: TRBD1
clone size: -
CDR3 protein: CAISLIPRRLLGQGAEKKLFF
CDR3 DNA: TGTGCCATCAGTCTGATCCCTAGGCGCTTGCTAGGACAGGGGGCGGAGAAAAAACTGTTTTTT

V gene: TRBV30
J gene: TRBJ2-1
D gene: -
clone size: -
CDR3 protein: CAWSVAHEQFF
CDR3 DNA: TGTGCCTGGAGTGTAGCCCACGAGCAGTTCTTC

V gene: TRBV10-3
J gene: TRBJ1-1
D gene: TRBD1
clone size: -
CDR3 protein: CAISEKTGQGGNTEAFF
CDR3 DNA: TGTGCCATCAGTGAGAAGACAGGACAGGGAGGGAACACTGAAGCTTTCTTT

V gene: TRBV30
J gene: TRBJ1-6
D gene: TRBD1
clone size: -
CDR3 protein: CAWSNTGGSPLHF
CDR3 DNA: TGTGCCTGGAGCAATACAGGGGGATCACCCCTCCACTTT